Listed below are T cell receptor beta chains from one sample, sequenced in a study of CD8+CD57+ T cells in acquired aplastic anemia. TCRdb re-derived calls from the reads in MiXCR, one entry per CDR3 protein. The table records roughly 150,000 distinct CDR3 sequences, 40% to 55% of them present only once. Sequencing was done on a sample of sorted CD4+, CD8+, or CD8+CD57+ T cells (not recorded which) from PBMCs. These receptors were taken from a human donor with aplastic anemia. The CDR3 runs from the conserved cysteine through the conserved F or W. The size entry is marked missing in some rows and otherwise reads once, few, many or a size class.

V: TRBV29-1; size: many; J: TRBJ2-3; CDR3: CSADGGGSEGHTDTQYF
V: TRBV10-3; size: -; J: TRBJ1-2; CDR3: CAITGGGGLGGYTF
V: TRBV19; size: -; J: TRBJ2-5; CDR3: CASSPGGSRETQYF
V: TRBV29-1; size: -; J: TRBJ1-2; CDR3: CSVEVTGAFYGYTF
V: TRBV20-1; size: -; J: TRBJ2-3; CDR3: CSASLADTQYF
V: TRBV7-2; size: -; J: TRBJ1-1; CDR3: CASSPPGSEAFF
V: TRBV7-2; size: many; J: TRBJ2-1; CDR3: CASTRARGGGEQFF
V: TRBV15; size: -; J: TRBJ2-3; CDR3: CATSRDPRDTQYF
V: TRBV20-1; size: -; J: TRBJ2-7; CDR3: CSAPTGTGTYEQYF
V: TRBV10-3; size: many; J: TRBJ2-3; CDR3: CAISRLAADTQYF
V: TRBV19; size: -; J: TRBJ2-3; CDR3: CASKGQSNTDTQYF
V: TRBV12-3/TRBV12-4; size: -; J: TRBJ2-1; CDR3: CARSLNSGGHYNEQFF
V: TRBV7-6; size: -; J: TRBJ1-2; CDR3: CASSRGEGYTF
V: TRBV7-9; size: few; J: TRBJ1-1; CDR3: CASSLGQGAFF
V: TRBV6-1; size: -; J: TRBJ2-7; CDR3: CASSTGTGGTAGEQYF
V: TRBV20-1; size: -; J: TRBJ1-2; CDR3: CSARGDRDYGYTF
V: TRBV5-3; size: -; J: TRBJ2-2; CDR3: CASSLAGTNTGELFF
V: TRBV29-1; size: -; J: TRBJ1-2; CDR3: CSSSVGRPYGYTF
V: TRBV11-2; size: many; J: TRBJ2-2; CDR3: CASSRTGTNTGELFF
V: TRBV4-1; size: many; J: TRBJ1-2; CDR3: CASSQERGRYYGYTF
V: TRBV10-2; size: -; J: TRBJ2-7; CDR3: CASSVGFDEQYF
V: TRBV10-3; size: many; J: TRBJ1-2; CDR3: CASGTDYGYTF